The source of this TCR beta chain is a study of blood T cell repertoires in COVID-19. Study overall: Sites across the United States, Italy and Spain contributed samples from acute and convalescent COVID-19. Sources were T cells, B-cell-depleted T cells, or PBMCs; the material itself was cDNA or gDNA.

Original processing methods: Reference gene primer amplification gave estimated nucleated cell counts. The table came from immunoSEQ multiplex PCR; TCRdb's copy has only in-frame clones and leaves some out. For V, J and clone size, that table is used; D and trimming come from the DNA. This sample has under 400,000 clones, with around 90% found just once. The CDR3 contains 14 residues. Trimming at V came to 3 bases and at J to 7 bases, leaving 4 bases not matched to a gene. Looked up from germline, CDR1 is KGHSH and CDR2 is LQKENI. This chain connects TRBV18 to TRBJ1-4; 8 positions agree with TRBD1. The sample consisted of peripheral blood. The TCR was taken from a man aged 18 to 29 with active or convalescent COVID-19. The chain's CDR3 is CASSPGQGREKLFF. As DNA, the CDR3 is TGTGCCAGCTCACCCGGACAGGGCCGTGAAAAACTGTTTTTT.